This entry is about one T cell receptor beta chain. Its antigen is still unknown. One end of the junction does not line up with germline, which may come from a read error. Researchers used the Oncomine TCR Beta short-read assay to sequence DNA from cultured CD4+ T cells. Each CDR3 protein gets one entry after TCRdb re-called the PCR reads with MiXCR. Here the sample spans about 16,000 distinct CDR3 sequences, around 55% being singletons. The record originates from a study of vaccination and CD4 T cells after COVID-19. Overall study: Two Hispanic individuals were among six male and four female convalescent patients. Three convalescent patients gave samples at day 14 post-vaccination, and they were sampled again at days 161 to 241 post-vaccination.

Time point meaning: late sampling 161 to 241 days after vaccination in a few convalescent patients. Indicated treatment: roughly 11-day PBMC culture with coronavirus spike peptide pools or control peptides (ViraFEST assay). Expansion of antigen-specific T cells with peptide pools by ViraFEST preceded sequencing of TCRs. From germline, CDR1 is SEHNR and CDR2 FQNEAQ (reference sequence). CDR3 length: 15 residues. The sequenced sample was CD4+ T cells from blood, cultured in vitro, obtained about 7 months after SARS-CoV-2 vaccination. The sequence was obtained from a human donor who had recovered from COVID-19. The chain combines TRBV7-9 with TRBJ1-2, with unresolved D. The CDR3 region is CASSLSLGTNYGYTF. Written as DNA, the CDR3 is TGTGCCAGCAGCTTGAGTTTAGGAACTAACTATGGCTACACCTTT. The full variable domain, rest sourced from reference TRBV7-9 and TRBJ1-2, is DTGVSQNPRHKITKRGQNVTFRCDPISEHNRLYWYRQTLGQGPEFLTYFQNEAQLEKSRLLSDRFSAERPKGSFSTLEIQRTEQGDSAMYLCASSLSLGTNYGYTFGSGTRLTVV.